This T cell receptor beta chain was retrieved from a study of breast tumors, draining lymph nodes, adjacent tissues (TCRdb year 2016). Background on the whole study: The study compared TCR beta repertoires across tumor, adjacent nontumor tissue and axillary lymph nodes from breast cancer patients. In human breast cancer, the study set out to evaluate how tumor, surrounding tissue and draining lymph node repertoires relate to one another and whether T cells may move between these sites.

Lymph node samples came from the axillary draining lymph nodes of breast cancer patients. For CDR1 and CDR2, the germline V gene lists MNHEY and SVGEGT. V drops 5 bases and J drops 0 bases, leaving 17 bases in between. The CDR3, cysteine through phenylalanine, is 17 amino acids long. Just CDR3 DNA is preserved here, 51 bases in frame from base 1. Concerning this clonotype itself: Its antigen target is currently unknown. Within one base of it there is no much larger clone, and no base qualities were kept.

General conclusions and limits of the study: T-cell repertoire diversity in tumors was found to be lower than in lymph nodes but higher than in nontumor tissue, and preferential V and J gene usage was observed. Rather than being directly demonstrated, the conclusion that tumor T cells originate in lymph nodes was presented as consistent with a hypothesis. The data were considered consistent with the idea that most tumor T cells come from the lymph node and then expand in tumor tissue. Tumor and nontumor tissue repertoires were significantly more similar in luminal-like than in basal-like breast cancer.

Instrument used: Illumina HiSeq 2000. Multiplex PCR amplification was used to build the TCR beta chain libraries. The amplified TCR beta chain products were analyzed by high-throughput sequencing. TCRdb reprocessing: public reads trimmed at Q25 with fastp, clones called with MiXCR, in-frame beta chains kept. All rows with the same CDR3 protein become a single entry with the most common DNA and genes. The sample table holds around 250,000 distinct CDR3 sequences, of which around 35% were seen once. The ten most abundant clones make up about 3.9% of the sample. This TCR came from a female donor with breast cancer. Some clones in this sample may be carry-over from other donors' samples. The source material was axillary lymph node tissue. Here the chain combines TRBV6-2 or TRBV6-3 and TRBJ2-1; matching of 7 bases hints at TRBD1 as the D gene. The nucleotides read TGTGCCAGCAGTCCTCTCCCAGGGGGGTACTCCTACAATGAGCAGTTCTTC. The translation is CASSPLPGGYSYNEQFF.